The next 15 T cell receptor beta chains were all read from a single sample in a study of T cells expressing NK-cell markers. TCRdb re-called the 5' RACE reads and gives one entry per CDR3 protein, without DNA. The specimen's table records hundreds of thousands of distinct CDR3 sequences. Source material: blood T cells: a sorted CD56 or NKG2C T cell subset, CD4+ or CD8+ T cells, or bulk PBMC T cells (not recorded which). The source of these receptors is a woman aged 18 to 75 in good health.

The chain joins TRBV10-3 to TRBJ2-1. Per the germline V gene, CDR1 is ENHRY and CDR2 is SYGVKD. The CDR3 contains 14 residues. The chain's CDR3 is CAISGSATYNEQFF.

The CDR3 sequence: CASSFPRQGNTEAFF. The chain is built from TRBV12-3 or TRBV12-4 and TRBJ1-1; the TCRdb call, TRBD1, lacks DNA for checking. CDR3 length equals 15 residues.

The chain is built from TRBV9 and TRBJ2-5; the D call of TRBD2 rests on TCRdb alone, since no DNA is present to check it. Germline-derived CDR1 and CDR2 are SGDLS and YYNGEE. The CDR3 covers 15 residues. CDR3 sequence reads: CASSALAGFQETQYF.

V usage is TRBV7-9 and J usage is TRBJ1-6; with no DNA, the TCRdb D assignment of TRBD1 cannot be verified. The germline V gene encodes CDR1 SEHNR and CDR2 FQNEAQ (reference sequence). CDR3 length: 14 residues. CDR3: CASSPRGAGSPLHF.

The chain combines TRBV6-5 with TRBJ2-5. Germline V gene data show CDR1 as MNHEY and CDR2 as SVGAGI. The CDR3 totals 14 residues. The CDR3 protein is CASSSPDGARTQYF.

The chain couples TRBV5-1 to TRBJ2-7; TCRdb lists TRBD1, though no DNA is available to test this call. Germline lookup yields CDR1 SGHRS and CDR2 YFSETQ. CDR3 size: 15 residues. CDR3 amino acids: CASSYSRDRADEQYF.

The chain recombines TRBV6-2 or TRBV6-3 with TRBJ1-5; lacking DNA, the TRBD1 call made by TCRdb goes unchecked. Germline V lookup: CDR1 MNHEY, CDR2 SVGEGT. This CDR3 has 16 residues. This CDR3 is CASSKIQGADNQPQHF.

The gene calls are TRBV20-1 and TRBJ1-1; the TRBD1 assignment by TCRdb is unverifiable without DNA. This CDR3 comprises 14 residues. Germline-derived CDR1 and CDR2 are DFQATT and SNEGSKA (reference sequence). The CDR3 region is CSARLTGVNTEAFF.

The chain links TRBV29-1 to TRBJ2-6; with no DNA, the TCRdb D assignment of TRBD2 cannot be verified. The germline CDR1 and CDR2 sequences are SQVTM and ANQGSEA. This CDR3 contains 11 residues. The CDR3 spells CSVLKGYTLTF.

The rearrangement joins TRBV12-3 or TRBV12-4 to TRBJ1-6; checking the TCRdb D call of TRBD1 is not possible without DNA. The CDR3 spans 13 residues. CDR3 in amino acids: CASTRVGNSPLHF.

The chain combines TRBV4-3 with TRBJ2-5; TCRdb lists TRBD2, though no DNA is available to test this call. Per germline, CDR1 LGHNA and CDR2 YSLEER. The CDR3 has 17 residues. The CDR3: CASSQEGSLADQETQYF.

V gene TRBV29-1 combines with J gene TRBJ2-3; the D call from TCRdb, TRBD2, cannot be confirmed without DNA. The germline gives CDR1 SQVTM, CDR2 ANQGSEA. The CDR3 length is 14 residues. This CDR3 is CSAQQLAGLDTQYF.

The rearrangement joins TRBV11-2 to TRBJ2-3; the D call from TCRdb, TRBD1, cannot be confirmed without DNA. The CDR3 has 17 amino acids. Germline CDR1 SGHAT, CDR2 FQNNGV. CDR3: CASSRMGGTQYTDTQYF.

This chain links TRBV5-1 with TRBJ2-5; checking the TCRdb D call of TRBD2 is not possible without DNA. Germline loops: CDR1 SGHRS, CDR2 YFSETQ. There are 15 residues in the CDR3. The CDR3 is CASSLVAGGGETQYF.

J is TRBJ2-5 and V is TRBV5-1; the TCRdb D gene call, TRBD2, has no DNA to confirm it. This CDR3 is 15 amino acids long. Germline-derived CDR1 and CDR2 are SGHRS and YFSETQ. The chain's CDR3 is CASSGTSGSTKTQYF.